This entry lists 24 T cell receptor beta chains sequenced from one sample in a study of T cell changes during pregnancy in multiple sclerosis (dated by TCRdb to about 2019). To prepare the library, the immunoSEQ multiplex PCR assay was applied. This is the immuneACCESS table as TCRdb keeps it, with only in-frame sequences that have V and J called. A part of the clones is gone; compared with another copy, unresolved V genes explain less than half, and the rest is unexplained. Present in this sample are over 50,000 clones, 92% of which were seen just once. Of the sample, over 0.55% falls within the top ten clones. Source: CD4+ T cells from peripheral blood mononuclear cells, taken after pregnancy. The source of these receptors is a female donor with multiple sclerosis, enrolled in a pregnancy study.

The chain carries TRBV11-2 and TRBJ1-4; D gene uncertain. Trimming shortened V by 0 bases and J by 10 bases, and 6 bases separated the two germline ends. The V gene's germline CDR1 is SGHAT and CDR2 FQNNGV. This CDR3 is 12 amino acids long. CDR3 loop: CASSLDPGKLFF. CDR3 DNA: TGTGCCAGCAGCTTAGATCCGGGAAAACTGTTTTTT.

The gene calls are TRBV5-5 and TRBJ2-3; D perhaps matches TRBD1 (6 bases). The CDR3 is 15 residues long. The V end was cut by 2 bases, the J end by 4 bases, with 14 bases between. CDR1 SGHKS and CDR2 YYEKEE come from the germline V gene (reference sequence). CDR3 protein: CASSLVQGRPDTQYF. For the CDR3, the DNA is TGTGCCAGCAGCTTAGTCCAGGGGCGCCCAGATACGCAGTATTTT. Together with reference TRBV5-5 and TRBJ2-3, the CDR3 gives the full variable domain: DAGVTQSPTHLIKTRGQQVTLRCSPISGHKSVSWYQQVLGQGPQFIFQYYEKEERGRGNFPDRFSARQFPNYSSELNVNALLLGDSALYLCASSLVQGRPDTQYFGPGTRLTVL.

J is TRBJ2-1 and V is TRBV19, with 9 bases that match TRBD2. Losses at the gene ends were 6 bases for V and 0 bases for J; bases not matched to a gene: 3. CDR1 is LNHDA and CDR2 is SQIVND in the germline V gene (reference sequence). This CDR3 has 15 amino acids. The CDR3 is CASRISGSSYNEQFF. The CDR3 region has the DNA TGTGCCAGTAGGATTAGCGGGAGCTCCTACAATGAGCAGTTCTTC.

The chain employs TRBV14 and TRBJ2-1, with 8 bases aligning to TRBD2. Germline V gives CDR1 SGHDN, CDR2 FVKESK. The CDR3 is 20 residues long. V was clipped by 1 base and J by 6 bases; unmatched bases: 20. CDR3 DNA: TGTGCCAGCAGCCAAGGAATAGCGGGGTCCCTTTCCGCCCAGATCAATGAGCAGTTCTTC. Residues: CASSQGIAGSLSAQINEQFF.

This chain links TRBV28 with TRBJ1-2; unclear D gene. The V gene's germline CDR1 is MDHEN and CDR2 SYDVKM. The CDR3 is 11 amino acids. Trimming took 4 bases from V and 5 from J, leaving 5 bases between them. CDR3 amino acids: CASSSRYGYTF. CDR3 nucleotide sequence: TGTGCCAGCAGTTCCAGGTATGGCTACACCTTC.

This clone has just one count. V gene TRBV7-9 combines with J gene TRBJ1-2, with D perhaps TRBD1 (5 bases). The V and J ends lost 5 bases and 2 bases respectively, with 12 bases between them. The germline V gene encodes CDR1 SEHNR and CDR2 FQNEAQ (reference sequence). This CDR3 has 14 residues. CDR3 residues: CASSRRGTNYGYTF. The CDR3 coding sequence is TGTGCCAGCAGCCGGAGGGGAACCAACTATGGCTACACCTTC.

The CDR3 DNA is TGTGCCAGCAGCAAAAAGCGGTGGGGACTAGCGGGAGGGCCTTCGACAGATACGCAGTATTTT. This gives the protein CASSKKRWGLAGGPSTDTQYF. The chain joins TRBV21-1 to TRBJ2-3; TRBD2, the D gene given by the table, was not confirmed from the DNA. TRBV21-1 represents a pseudogene. CDR3 length equals 21 residues.

In regard to this clone: Other DNA sequences within the sample encode an identical CDR3. The chain couples TRBV5-6 to TRBJ2-3; 15 nucleotides match TRBD2. V shed 3 bases and J 4 bases; nucleotides not matched to a gene: 3. The CDR3 is made up of 16 amino acids. Germline CDR1 SGHDT, CDR2 YYEEEE. The CDR3 loop is CASSWGLAGGSDTQYF. CDR3 in DNA: TGTGCCAGCAGCTGGGGACTAGCGGGAGGTTCAGATACGCAGTATTTT.

This clone showed up just a few times. The chain carries TRBV28 and TRBJ1-2; the D gene is possibly TRBD1 (6 bases). This CDR3 contains 14 residues. Per germline, CDR1 MDHEN and CDR2 SYDVKM. V was shortened by 7 bases and J by 2 bases, with 14 bases between the two germline ends. The CDR3 is CASTRGGANYGYTF. CDR3 coding DNA: TGTGCCAGCACCCGGGGGGGGGCGAACTATGGCTACACCTTC.

The rearrangement uses TRBV6-4 and TRBJ2-2; 9 bases are a match to TRBD2. The CDR3 loop spans 16 amino acids. CDR1 is MRHNA, CDR2 SNTAGT, per germline. Unmatched junction bases numbered 7, after V lost 2 bases and J lost 6 bases. In DNA form, the CDR3 reads TGTGCCAGCAGTGACCTTAGCGGGAGCGTGGCCGGGGAGCTGTTTTTT. It codes for CASSDLSGSVAGELFF.

The chain carries TRBV9 and TRBJ1-5, with D hard to call. This CDR3 has 16 amino acids. The germline CDR1 and CDR2 sequences are SGDLS and YYNGEE. V lost 0 bases and J lost 2, with 12 bases in between. CDR3 sequence reads: CASSVVRRAGNQPQHF. DNA of the CDR3: TGTGCCAGCAGCGTAGTGAGGAGAGCAGGCAATCAGCCCCAGCATTTT.

The CDR3 reads CASRRDPEQYF. The CDR3 nucleotides read TGTGCCAGCAGGCGGGACCCCGAGCAGTACTTC. The chain is built from TRBV5-6 and TRBJ2-7; possible D gene TRBD2, 6 bases. V was cut by 5 bases and J by 6 bases, with 9 bases left in between. Germline-derived CDR1 and CDR2 are SGHDT and YYEEEE. CDR3 length: 11 residues.

This clone was recorded once. The gene calls are TRBV11-1 and TRBJ1-1; 10 nucleotides align to TRBD1. Per the germline V gene, CDR1 is SGHAT and CDR2 is FQDESV (reference sequence). V gave up 2 bases and J gave up 1 base; unmatched junction bases: 7. The CDR3 is 17 residues long. The CDR3 is CASSLTGQGMGNTEAFF. The DNA for the CDR3 is TGTGCCAGCAGCTTAACGGGACAGGGGATGGGGAACACTGAAGCTTTCTTT.

The chain is built from TRBV10-3 and TRBJ2-7; 10 nucleotides agree with TRBD2. The germline CDR1 and CDR2 sequences are ENHRY and SYGVKD. The CDR3 consists of 15 residues. J was trimmed by 2 bases and V by 0 bases; bases with no gene match: 1. DNA of the CDR3: TGTGCCATCAGTGAGTCAGGGACTAGCGCCTACGAGCAGTACTTC. Residues: CAISESGTSAYEQYF.

V is TRBV7-9 and J is TRBJ1-4; 8 nucleotides line up with TRBD1. V gave up 2 bases and J gave up 1 base; unmatched junction bases: 6. Germline V gene lookup returns CDR1 SEHNR and CDR2 FQNEAQ (reference sequence). The CDR3 runs 17 residues. The CDR3 nucleotides are TGTGCCAGCAGCTTACCGACAGGGGACGGAACTAATGAAAAACTGTTTTTT. Amino acids: CASSLPTGDGTNEKLFF. The full variable domain, rest sourced from reference TRBV7-9 and TRBJ1-4, is DTGVSQNPRHKITKRGQNVTFRCDPISEHNRLYWYRQTLGQGPEFLTYFQNEAQLEKSRLLSDRFSAERPKGSFSTLEIQRTEQGDSAMYLCASSLPTGDGTNEKLFFGSGTQLSVL.

This chain uses TRBV28 with TRBJ1-1; 7 nucleotides agree with TRBD1. Trimming cost V 6 bases and J 8 bases; bases outside gene matches: 6. The V gene's germline CDR1 is MDHEN and CDR2 SYDVKM. CDR3 length: 12 amino acids. This chain's CDR3 is CASRGQVGEAFF. The CDR3 DNA follows: TGTGCCAGCAGAGGACAGGTCGGGGAAGCTTTCTTT.

The chain links TRBV18 to TRBJ2-3; 9 nucleotides line up with TRBD2. Trimming removed 0 bases from V and 2 bases from J; junction bases left unmatched: 3. CDR3 length: 16 residues. The germline V gene encodes CDR1 KGHSH and CDR2 LQKENI. CDR3 sequence reads: CASSPPAGGLTDTQYF. The CDR3 region has the DNA TGTGCCAGCTCACCACCGGCGGGAGGGCTCACAGATACGCAGTATTTT.

This chain connects TRBV4-2 to TRBJ2-1; D is ambiguous. From germline, CDR1 is LGHNA and CDR2 YNFKEQ. This CDR3 has 15 amino acids. Trimming stripped 0 bases from V and 6 bases from J, with 12 bases between. The CDR3 protein is CASSQDFSYPNEQFF. As DNA, the CDR3 is TGTGCCAGCAGCCAAGATTTTTCCTACCCCAATGAGCAGTTCTTC.

The rearrangement uses TRBV19 and TRBJ2-1; 9 nucleotides match TRBD1. Trimming cost V 7 bases and J 9 bases; bases outside gene matches: 10. The CDR3 is 14 residues long. Germline lookup yields CDR1 LNHDA and CDR2 SQIVND (reference sequence). CDR3 sequence reads: CASKFLGQGSEQFF. The DNA of the CDR3 is TGTGCCAGTAAGTTCCTAGGACAGGGGAGTGAGCAGTTCTTC.

In its sample, this clone was seen once. The chain employs TRBV4-3 and TRBJ1-5; D perhaps matches TRBD1 (5 bases). CDR3 length: 12 amino acids. The germline V gene has CDR1 LGHNA and CDR2 YSLEER. Trimming took 0 bases from V and 10 from J, leaving 7 bases between them. CDR3 residues: CASSQDRGPQHF. CDR3 sequence (DNA): TGCGCCAGCAGCCAAGATAGGGGACCCCAGCATTTT.

The J gene is TRBJ2-1, the V gene TRBV9, with 7 bases lining up with TRBD2. The length of the CDR3 is 16 residues. Germline V gene lookup returns CDR1 SGDLS and CDR2 YYNGEE. After removal of 3 bases from V and 7 bases from J, the junction contained 13 bases not matched to a gene. CDR3 sequence (DNA): TGTGCCAGCAGCGCGGGGCCTGGACTAGAACGGAATGAGCAGTTCTTC. Translated: CASSAGPGLERNEQFF. Full variable domain (missing parts from reference TRBV9 and TRBJ2-1): DSGVTQTPKHLITATGQRVTLRCSPRSGDLSVYWYQQSLDQGLQFLIQYYNGEERAKGNILERFSAQQFPDLHSELNLSSLELGDSALYFCASSAGPGLERNEQFFGPGTRLTVL.

Details on this clone: Other nucleotide sequences in the sample specify the same CDR3. This chain connects TRBV9 to TRBJ2-7; the match to TRBD2 covers 11 bases. The CDR3 spans 14 residues. Trimming at V came to 0 bases and at J to 4 bases, leaving 0 bases not matched to a gene. From germline, CDR1 is SGDLS and CDR2 YYNGEE. For the CDR3, the DNA is TGTGCCAGCAGCGTAGGACTAGCGGGATACGAGCAGTACTTC. Its translation is CASSVGLAGYEQYF.

The chain recombines TRBV18 with TRBJ1-5, with TRBD1 identical over 7 bases. The CDR3 contains 14 residues. Trimming at V came to 4 bases and at J to 4 bases, leaving 4 bases not matched to a gene. Germline loops: CDR1 KGHSH, CDR2 LQKENI. The CDR3 region has the DNA TGTGCCAGCTCACAAGCGACAGGGAATCAGCCCCAGCATTTT. Amino acids: CASSQATGNQPQHF.

The rearrangement joins TRBV5-1 to TRBJ1-4; D is ambiguous. V lost 5 bases and J lost 3, with 14 bases in between. The CDR3 has 15 amino acids. CDR1 SGHRS and CDR2 YFSETQ come from the germline V gene. The CDR3 DNA reads TGCGCCAGCAGACCGAACATCGGGTCTAATGAAAAACTGTTTTTT. Residues: CASRPNIGSNEKLFF.